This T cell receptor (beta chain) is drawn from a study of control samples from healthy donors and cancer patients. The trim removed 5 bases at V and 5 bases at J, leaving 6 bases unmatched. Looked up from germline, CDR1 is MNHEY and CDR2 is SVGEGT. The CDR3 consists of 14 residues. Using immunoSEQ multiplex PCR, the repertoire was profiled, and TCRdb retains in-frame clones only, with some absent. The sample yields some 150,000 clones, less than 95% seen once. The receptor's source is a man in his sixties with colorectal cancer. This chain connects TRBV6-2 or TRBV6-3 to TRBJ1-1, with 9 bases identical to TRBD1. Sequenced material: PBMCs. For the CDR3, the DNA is TGTGCCAGCAGTCCGACAGGGGGATGGACTGAAGCTTTCTTT. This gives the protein CASSPTGGWTEAFF.